What follows are 12 T cell receptor beta chains derived from one specimen sequenced in a study of T cell responses to AZD1222 COVID-19 vaccine. Sequenced by immunoSEQ multiplex PCR; TCRdb stores in-frame clones only, minus some. The sample records roughly 120,000 clones, roughly four fifths being singletons. This material consisted of peripheral blood, taken on day 0 of AZD1222 vaccination. These receptors originate from an adult in good health.

The chain carries TRBV28 and TRBJ1-5; 7 bases match TRBD1. Germline trimming cut 2 bases from V and 0 bases from J; bases unmatched to any gene: 13. CDR1 and CDR2 (germline): MDHEN, SYDVKM. The CDR3 runs to 19 residues. CDR3 amino acids: CASSLPRLSTGDSNQPQHF. The CDR3 DNA follows: TGTGCCAGCAGTTTACCCCGGCTATCTACAGGGGATAGCAATCAGCCCCAGCATTTT. The entire variable domain, with the rest obtained from reference TRBV28 and TRBJ1-5, is as follows: DVKVTQSSRYLVKRTGEKVFLECVQDMDHENMFWYRQDPGLGLRLIYFSYDVKMKEKGDIPEGYSVSREKKERFSLILESASTNQTSMYLCASSLPRLSTGDSNQPQHFGDGTRLSIL.

In its sample, this clone was seen once. The J gene is TRBJ1-2, the V gene TRBV9; 7 nucleotides align to TRBD1. Germline V gene data show CDR1 as SGDLS and CDR2 as YYNGEE. The CDR3 loop spans 17 amino acids. The trim removed 0 bases at V and 0 bases at J, leaving 8 bases unmatched. The CDR3 DNA reads TGTGCCAGCAGCGTAGAGGCTAGACAGGGAGCTAACTATGGCTACACCTTC. Residues: CASSVEARQGANYGYTF. Together with reference TRBV9 and TRBJ1-2, the CDR3 gives the full variable domain: DSGVTQTPKHLITATGQRVTLRCSPRSGDLSVYWYQQSLDQGLQFLIQYYNGEERAKGNILERFSAQQFPDLHSELNLSSLELGDSALYFCASSVEARQGANYGYTFGSGTRLTVV.

The CDR3 DNA follows: TGTGCCAGCAGTTATCTGGGTGCAGATACGCAGTATTTT. Its protein product is CASSYLGADTQYF. V is TRBV6-2 or TRBV6-3 and J is TRBJ2-3; no clear D. Trimming left V 3 bases short and J 4 bases short, with 8 bases between. This CDR3 is 13 amino acids long. Germline loops: CDR1 MNHEY, CDR2 SVGEGT.

The gene calls are TRBV18 and TRBJ2-1; 11 bases line up with TRBD1. The CDR3 runs 15 residues. CDR1 KGHSH and CDR2 LQKENI come from the germline V gene. The J segment lost 4 bases and the V segment lost 8 bases, leaving 7 bases of the junction unmatched. The CDR3 DNA sequence: TGTGCCAGCCGGACCGGGACAGGGGGGTACAATGAGCAGTTCTTC. It yields the protein CASRTGTGGYNEQFF.

The V and J genes are TRBV5-8 and TRBJ1-3; D not certain. Germline assignment: CDR1 SGHTS and CDR2 YDEGEE. V lost 9 bases, J lost 0 bases, and 7 bases lay in between. The CDR3 length is 12 residues. The CDR3 bases are TGTGCCACCAGGATCTCTGGAAACACCATATATTTT. Translated, it gives CATRISGNTIYF.

This clone has a handful of counts. This sequence joins TRBV7-9 and TRBJ2-2, with a possible D match to TRBD1 (6 bases). The CDR3 totals 15 residues. V was shortened by 5 bases and J by 2 bases, with 12 bases between the two germline ends. Germline values: CDR1 SEHNR, CDR2 FQNEAQ (reference sequence). This CDR3 is CASSVRDKNTGELFF. Written as DNA, the CDR3 is TGTGCCAGCAGCGTCCGGGACAAAAACACCGGGGAGCTGTTTTTT.

The gene calls are TRBV5-6 and TRBJ1-6; 10 bases are a match to TRBD1. The V gene's germline CDR1 is SGHDT and CDR2 YYEEEE. The length of the CDR3 is 14 residues. V was clipped by 4 bases and J by 11 bases; unmatched bases: 6. The CDR3 loop reads CASSKTGGNPPLHF. The CDR3 DNA sequence: TGTGCCAGCAGCAAGACAGGGGGCAATCCACCCCTCCACTTT.

This clone showed up just a few times. V usage is TRBV5-4 and J usage is TRBJ2-2; the D gene is possibly TRBD2 (5 bases). Germline V gives CDR1 SGHNT, CDR2 YYREEE (reference sequence). V was clipped by 0 bases and J by 1 base, with 10 bases between them. The CDR3 totals 16 residues. The DNA of the CDR3 is TGTGCCAGCAGCTTGGATCCGGGGTTGAACACCGGGGAGCTGTTTTTT. As protein: CASSLDPGLNTGELFF. The whole variable domain, remainder taken from reference TRBV5-4 and TRBJ2-2, is ETGVTQSPTHLIKTRGQQVTLRCSSQSGHNTVSWYQQALGQGPQFIFQYYREEENGRGNFPPRFSGLQFPNYSSELNVNALELDDSALYLCASSLDPGLNTGELFFGEGSRLTVL.

This chain uses TRBV3-1 (or the pseudogene TRBV3-2) with TRBJ2-6; D might be TRBD1 (6 bases). This CDR3 is built from 17 residues. CDR1 and CDR2 (germline): LGHDT, YNNKEL (reference sequence). Trimming removed 1 base at V and 0 bases at J, with 10 bases between. The CDR3 DNA is TGTGCCAGCAGCCAAGCCTACAGGGTCTCTGGGGCCAACGTCCTGACTTTC. Translation gives CASSQAYRVSGANVLTF.

V is TRBV18 and J is TRBJ2-7; 9 bases fit TRBD1. The CDR3 has 15 residues. V dropped 5 bases and J dropped 3; count of bases not matched to a gene: 8. Germline lookup yields CDR1 KGHSH and CDR2 LQKENI. This chain's CDR3 is CASSSTMGQGYEQYF. The CDR3 bases are TGTGCCAGCTCATCAACCATGGGACAGGGCTACGAGCAGTACTTC.

This clone was counted a few times. The CDR3 is CASSPWGHNSGNTIYF. The CDR3 DNA is TGTGCCAGCAGCCCATGGGGCCACAACTCTGGAAACACCATATATTTT. The rearrangement uses TRBV11-2 and TRBJ1-3; TRBD1 might be the D (5 bases). Trimming removed 5 bases at V and 0 bases at J, with 14 bases between. Germline CDR1 is SGHAT and CDR2 is FQNNGV. The CDR3 covers 16 residues.

This CDR3 reads CASRRGLAGAETQYF. The CDR3 DNA follows: TGTGCCAGCAGGCGAGGACTAGCGGGAGCGGAGACCCAGTACTTC. The rearrangement joins TRBV2 to TRBJ2-5, with 13 positions matching TRBD2. Losses at the gene ends were 6 bases for V and 5 bases for J; bases not matched to a gene: 6. The CDR3 runs 15 residues. CDR1 and CDR2 from the germline V gene are SNHLY and FYNNEI.